The following is a T cell receptor (beta chain) sequence with its context. The sample is drawn from a study of technical replicates of blood from a few donors. The CDR3 extends over 15 amino acids. V lost 6 bases to trimming and J lost 7 bases; unmatched junction nucleotides: 16. Per germline, CDR1 GTSNPN and CDR2 SVGIG (reference sequence). Only in-frame clones appear in the TCRdb table, and some are missing; sequencing was by immunoSEQ multiplex PCR. This table holds about 80,000 clones, roughly 94% found once. Sequenced sample: T cells isolated from PBMCs. The TCR sequence derives from a human donor in good health. V usage is TRBV30 and J usage is TRBJ1-2; 8 bases fit TRBD1. CDR3 loop: CACGTGGGGVGGYTF. CDR3 nucleotides: TGTGCCTGCGGTACAGGGGGTGGTGGCGTAGGTGGCTACACCTTC.